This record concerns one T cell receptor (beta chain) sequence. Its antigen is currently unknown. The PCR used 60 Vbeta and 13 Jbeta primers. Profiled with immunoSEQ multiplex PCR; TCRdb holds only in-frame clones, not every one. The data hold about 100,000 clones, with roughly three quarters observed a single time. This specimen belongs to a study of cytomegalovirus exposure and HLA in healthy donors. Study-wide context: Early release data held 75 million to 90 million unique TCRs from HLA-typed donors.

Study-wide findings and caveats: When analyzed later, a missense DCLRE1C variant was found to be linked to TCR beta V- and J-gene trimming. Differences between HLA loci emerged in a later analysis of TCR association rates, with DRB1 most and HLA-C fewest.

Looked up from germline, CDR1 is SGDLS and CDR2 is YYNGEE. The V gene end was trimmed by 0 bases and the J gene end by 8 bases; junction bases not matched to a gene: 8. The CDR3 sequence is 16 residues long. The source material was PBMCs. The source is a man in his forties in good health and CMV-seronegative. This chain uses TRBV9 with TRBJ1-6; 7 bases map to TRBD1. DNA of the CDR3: TGTGCCAGCAGCGTAGGAATATCAGGGGGTTATTCACCCCTCCACTTT. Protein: CASSVGISGGYSPLHF.